This TCR beta chain comes out of a study of T cell responses to AZD1222 COVID-19 vaccine. Only in-frame clones appear in the TCRdb table, and some are missing; sequencing was by immunoSEQ multiplex PCR. The sample consists of 120,000 to 150,000 clones, about 89% of them appearing once. Study-level points and caveats: Researchers report vaccine-associated CD4 TCRs spanning spike, with dominance at 160-218 and 743-854. Clonal diversity was possibly underestimated, and the donors were mostly white British, with more females. Repertoires in all cases were sampled only once the peak T cell response had passed. Just 5 to 7 people given AZD1222 tested seropositive at baseline.

This clone was observed a handful of times. What it binds is unknown. V was pared by 0 bases and J by 1 base, with 10 bases between. There are 16 residues in the CDR3. Looked up from germline, CDR1 is LGHNA and CDR2 is YNFKEQ. The sequence was obtained from an adult in good health. This chain joins TRBV4-2 and TRBJ1-5; maybe TRBD1 (6 bases). Source: peripheral blood, taken on day 0 of MenACWY control vaccination. The CDR3 nucleotides are TGTGCCAGCAGCCAAGATGAAACAGGGAGCAATCAGCCCCAGCATTTT. Protein: CASSQDETGSNQPQHF.